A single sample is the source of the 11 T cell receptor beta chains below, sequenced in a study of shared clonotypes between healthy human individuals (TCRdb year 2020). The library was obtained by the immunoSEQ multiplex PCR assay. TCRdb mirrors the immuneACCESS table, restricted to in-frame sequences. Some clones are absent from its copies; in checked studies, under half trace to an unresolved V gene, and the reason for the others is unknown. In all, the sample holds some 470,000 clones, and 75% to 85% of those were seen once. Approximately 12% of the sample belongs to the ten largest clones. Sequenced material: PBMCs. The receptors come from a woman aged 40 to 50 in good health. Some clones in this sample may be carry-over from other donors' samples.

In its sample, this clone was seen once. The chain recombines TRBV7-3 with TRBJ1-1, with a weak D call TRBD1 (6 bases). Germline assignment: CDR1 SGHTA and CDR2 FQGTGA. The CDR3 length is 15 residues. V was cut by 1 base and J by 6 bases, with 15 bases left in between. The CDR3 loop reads CASSLIPGAISEAFF. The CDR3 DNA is TGTGCCAGCAGCTTAATCCCAGGGGCAATCTCTGAAGCTTTCTTT.

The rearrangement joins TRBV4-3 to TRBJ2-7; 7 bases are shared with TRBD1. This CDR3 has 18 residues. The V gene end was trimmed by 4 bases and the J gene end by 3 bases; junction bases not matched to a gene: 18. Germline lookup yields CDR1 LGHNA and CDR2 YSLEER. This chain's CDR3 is CASSLQYTGATPLYEQYF. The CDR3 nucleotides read TGCGCCAGCAGCCTCCAATATACAGGGGCCACTCCTCTCTACGAGCAGTACTTC.

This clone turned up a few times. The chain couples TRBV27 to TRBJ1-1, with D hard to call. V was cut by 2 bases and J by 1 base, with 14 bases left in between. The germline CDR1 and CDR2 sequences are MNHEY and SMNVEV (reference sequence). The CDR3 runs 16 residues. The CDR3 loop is CASSLTLRMRNTEAFF. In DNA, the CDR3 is TGTGCCAGCAGTTTAACCTTAAGGATGCGGAACACTGAAGCTTTCTTT.

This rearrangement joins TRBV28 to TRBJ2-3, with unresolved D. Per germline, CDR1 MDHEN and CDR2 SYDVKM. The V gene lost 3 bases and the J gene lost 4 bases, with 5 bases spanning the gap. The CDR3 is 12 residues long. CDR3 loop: CASSFGADTQYF. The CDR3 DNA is TGTGCCAGCAGTTTTGGAGCAGATACGCAGTATTTT.

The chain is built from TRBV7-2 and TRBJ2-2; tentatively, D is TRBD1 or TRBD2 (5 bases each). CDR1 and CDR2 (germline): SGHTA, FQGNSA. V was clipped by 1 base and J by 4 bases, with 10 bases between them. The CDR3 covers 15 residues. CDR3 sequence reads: CASSLGGGVTGELFF. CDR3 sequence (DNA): TGTGCCAGCAGCTTAGGTGGGGGAGTCACCGGGGAGCTGTTTTTT.

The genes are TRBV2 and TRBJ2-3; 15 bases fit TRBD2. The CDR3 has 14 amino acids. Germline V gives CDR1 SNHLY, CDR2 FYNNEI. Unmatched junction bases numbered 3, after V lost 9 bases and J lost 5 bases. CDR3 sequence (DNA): TGTGCCAGAGGACTAGCGGGAGGGCGAGATACGCAGTATTTT. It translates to CARGLAGGRDTQYF. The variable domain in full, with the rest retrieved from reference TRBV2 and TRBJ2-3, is EPEVTQTPSHQVTQMGQEVILRCVPISNHLYFYWYRQILGQKVEFLVSFYNNEISEKSEIFDDQFSVERPDGSNFTLKIRSTKLEDSAMYFCARGLAGGRDTQYFGPGTRLTVL.

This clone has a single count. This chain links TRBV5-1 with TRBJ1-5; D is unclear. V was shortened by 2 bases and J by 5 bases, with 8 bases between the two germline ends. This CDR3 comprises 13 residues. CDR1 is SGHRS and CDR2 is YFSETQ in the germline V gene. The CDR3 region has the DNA TGCGCCAGCAGCTTAAGGTTGGATCAGCCCCAGCATTTT. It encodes CASSLRLDQPQHF.

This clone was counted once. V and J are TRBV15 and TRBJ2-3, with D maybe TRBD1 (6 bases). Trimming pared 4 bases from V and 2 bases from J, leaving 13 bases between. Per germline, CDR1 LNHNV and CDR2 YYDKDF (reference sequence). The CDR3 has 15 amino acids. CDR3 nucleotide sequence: TGTGCCACCAGCATAGGACAGCCCGACACAGATACGCAGTATTTT. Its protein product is CATSIGQPDTDTQYF.

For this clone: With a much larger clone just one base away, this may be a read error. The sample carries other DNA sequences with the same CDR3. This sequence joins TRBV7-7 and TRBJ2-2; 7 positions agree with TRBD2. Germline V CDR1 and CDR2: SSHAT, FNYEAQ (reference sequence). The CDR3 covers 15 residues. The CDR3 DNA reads TGTGCTAGCAGCTTAGGCGGGAGTAACACCGGGGAGCTGTTTTTT. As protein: CASSLGGSNTGELFF.

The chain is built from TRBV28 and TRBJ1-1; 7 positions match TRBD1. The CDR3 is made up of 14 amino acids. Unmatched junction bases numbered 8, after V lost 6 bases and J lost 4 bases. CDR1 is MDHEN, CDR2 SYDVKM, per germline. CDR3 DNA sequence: TGTGCCAGCAGCGAGAACAGGGGATTCACTGAAGCTTTCTTT. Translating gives CASSENRGFTEAFF.

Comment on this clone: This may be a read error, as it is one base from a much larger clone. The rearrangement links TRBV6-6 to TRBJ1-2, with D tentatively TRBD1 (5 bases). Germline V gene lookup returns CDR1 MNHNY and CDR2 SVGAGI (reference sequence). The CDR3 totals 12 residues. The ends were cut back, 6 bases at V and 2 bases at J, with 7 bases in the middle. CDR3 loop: CASSRDNYGYTF. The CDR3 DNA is TGTGCCAGCAGCCGGGACAACTATGGCTACACCTTC.